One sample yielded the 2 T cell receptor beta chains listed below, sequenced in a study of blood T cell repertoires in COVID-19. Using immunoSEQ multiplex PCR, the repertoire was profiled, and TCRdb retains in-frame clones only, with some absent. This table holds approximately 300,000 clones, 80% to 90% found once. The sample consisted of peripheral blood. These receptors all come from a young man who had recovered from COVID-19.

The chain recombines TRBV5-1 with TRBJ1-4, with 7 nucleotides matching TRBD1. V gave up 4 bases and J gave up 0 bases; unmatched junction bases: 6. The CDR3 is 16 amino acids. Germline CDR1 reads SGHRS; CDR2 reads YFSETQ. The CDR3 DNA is TGCGCCAGCAGCACCGGACAGGCTGCAACTAATGAAAAACTGTTTTTT. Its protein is CASSTGQAATNEKLFF.

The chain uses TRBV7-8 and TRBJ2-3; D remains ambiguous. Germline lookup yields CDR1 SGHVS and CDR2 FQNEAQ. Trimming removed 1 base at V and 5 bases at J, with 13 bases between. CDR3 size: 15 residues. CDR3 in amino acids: CASSLGYATGDTQYF. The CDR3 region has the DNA TGTGCCAGCAGCTTAGGGTACGCCACCGGAGATACGCAGTATTTT. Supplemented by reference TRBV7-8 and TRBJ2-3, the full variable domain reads GAGVSQSPRYKVAKRGQDVALRCDPISGHVSLFWYQQALGQGPEFLTYFQNEAQLDKSGLPSDRFFAERPEGSVSTLKIQRTQQEDSAVYLCASSLGYATGDTQYFGPGTRLTVL.